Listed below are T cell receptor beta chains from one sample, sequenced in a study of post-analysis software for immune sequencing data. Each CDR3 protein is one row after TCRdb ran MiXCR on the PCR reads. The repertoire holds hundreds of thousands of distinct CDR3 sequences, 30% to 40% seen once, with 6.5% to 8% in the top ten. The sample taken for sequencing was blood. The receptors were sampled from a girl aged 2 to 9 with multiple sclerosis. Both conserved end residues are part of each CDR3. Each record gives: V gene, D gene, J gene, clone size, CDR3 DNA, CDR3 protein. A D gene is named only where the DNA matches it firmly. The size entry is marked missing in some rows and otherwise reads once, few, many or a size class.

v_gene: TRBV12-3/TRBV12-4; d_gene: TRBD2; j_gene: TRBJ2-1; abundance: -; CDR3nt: TGTGCCAGCAGTAATGGGGCTAGCGGACAATGGTGGCAGTTCTTC; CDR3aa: CASSNGASGQWWQFF
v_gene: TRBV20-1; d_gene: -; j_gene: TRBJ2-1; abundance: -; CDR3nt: TGCAGTGCTATCCCTCAAAGGGGGCAGTTCTTC; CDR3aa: CSAIPQRGQFF
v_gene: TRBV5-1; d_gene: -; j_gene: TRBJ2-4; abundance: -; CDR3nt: TGCGCCAGCAGCTTGATCAGGGGGGCTTGGTTCTTAGCCAAAAACATTCAGTACTTC; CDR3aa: CASSLIRGAWFLAKNIQYF
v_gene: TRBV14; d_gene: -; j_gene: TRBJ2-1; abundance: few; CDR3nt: TGTGCCAGCAGCCAAGGCTGGGGTGAGCAGTTCTTC; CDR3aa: CASSQGWGEQFF
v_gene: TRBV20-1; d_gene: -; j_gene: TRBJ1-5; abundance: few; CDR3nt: TGCAGTGCTATAGGGCGCCAGGCTGGTCAGCCCCAGCATTTT; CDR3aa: CSAIGRQAGQPQHF
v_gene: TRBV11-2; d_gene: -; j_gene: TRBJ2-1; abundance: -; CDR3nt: TGTGCCAGCAGCTTCGGTCCGCTAGCATCTTCCGGGGAGCAGTTCTTC; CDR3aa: CASSFGPLASSGEQFF
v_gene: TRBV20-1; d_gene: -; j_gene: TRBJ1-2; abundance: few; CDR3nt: TGCAGTGCTCCTAGGGCAGAGAATGGCTACACCTTC; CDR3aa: CSAPRAENGYTF
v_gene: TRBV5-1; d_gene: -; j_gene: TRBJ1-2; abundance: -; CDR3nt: TGCGCCAGCAGCTTGGCCAGTCCGTCTAACTATGGCTACACCTTC; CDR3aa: CASSLASPSNYGYTF
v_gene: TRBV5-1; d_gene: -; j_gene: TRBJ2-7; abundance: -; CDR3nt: TGCGCCAGCAACCGGGATTATCACTCCTACGAGCAGTACTTC; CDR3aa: CASNRDYHSYEQYF
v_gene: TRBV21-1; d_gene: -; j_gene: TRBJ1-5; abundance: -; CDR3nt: TGTGCCAGCAGCAAAGCCGCGGGTTATAGCAATCAGCCCCAGCATTTT; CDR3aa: CASSKAAGYSNQPQHF
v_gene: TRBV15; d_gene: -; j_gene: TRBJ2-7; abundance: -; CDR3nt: TGTGCCACCAGCAGAGGGCTAGAAGGTTACGAGCAGTACTTC; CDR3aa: CATSRGLEGYEQYF
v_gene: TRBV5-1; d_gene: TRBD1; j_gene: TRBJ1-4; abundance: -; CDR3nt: TGCGCCAGCAGGAGGACAGGGAATAATGAAAAACTGTTTTTT; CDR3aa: CASRRTGNNEKLFF
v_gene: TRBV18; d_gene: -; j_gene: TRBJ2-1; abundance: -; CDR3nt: TGTGCCAGCTCACCGTATGTAAGGGAGAACAATGAGCAGTTCTTC; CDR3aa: CASSPYVRENNEQFF